This T cell receptor beta chain was documented in a study of CD8 T cells in ankylosing spondylitis. V shed 2 bases and J 2 bases; nucleotides not matched to a gene: 5. This CDR3 spans 16 amino acids. Germline loops: CDR1 KGHDR, CDR2 SFDVKD. Study-wide results and caveats: Researchers reportedly found disease-linked clones significantly enriched in matched ankylosing spondylitis synovial fluid. There was a TCR beta motif, made of eight highly homologous variants, that appeared characteristic of ankylosing spondylitis blood. Past studies reported some motif variants in reactive arthritis synovial fluid and blood.

TCRdb used MiXCR to reprocess the 5' RACE reads, holding one entry per CDR3 protein. The table shows around 770,000 distinct CDR3 sequences, with under 20% occurring only once. About this clonotype itself: The antigen remains unidentified.

Sequenced sample: blood, either unsorted or a sorted T cell fraction (not recorded which). This chain connects TRBV24-1 to TRBJ2-5, with TRBD2 matching over 9 bases. This receptor was identified in a male donor with ankylosing spondylitis. CDR3: CATSDSSGMEQETQYF. CDR3 bases: TGTGCCACCAGTGATTCTAGCGGGATGGAACAAGAGACCCAGTACTTC.